What follows describes a single T cell receptor (beta chain). The data belong to a study of blood T cell repertoires in COVID-19. In the study overall: Collection of acute and convalescent COVID-19 samples took place in the United States, Italy and Spain.

Clones were read by immunoSEQ multiplex PCR, and TCRdb kept only the in-frame ones, dropping some. This repertoire shows roughly 350,000 clones, roughly 90% found once; its top ten account for roughly 20%. The V gene lost 4 bases and the J gene lost 5 bases, with 17 bases spanning the gap. This CDR3 is built from 15 residues. The germline V gene has CDR1 KGHSH and CDR2 LQKENI. This clonotype was sampled from a woman under 40 who had recovered from COVID-19. The specimen was PBMCs or T cells enriched from blood (not recorded which). The chain carries TRBV18 and TRBJ1-2; D not certain. This CDR3 reads CASSQSQLPHYGYTF. DNA for the CDR3: TGTGCCAGCTCACAATCCCAGTTACCCCATTATGGCTACACCTTC.